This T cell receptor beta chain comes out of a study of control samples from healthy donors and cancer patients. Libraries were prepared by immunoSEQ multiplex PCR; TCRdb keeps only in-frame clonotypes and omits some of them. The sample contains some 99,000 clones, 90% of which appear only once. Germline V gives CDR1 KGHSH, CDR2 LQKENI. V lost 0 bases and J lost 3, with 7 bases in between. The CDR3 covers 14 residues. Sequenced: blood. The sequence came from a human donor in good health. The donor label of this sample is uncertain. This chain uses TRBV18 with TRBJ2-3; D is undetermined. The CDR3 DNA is TGTGCCAGCTCACCACCGATTAATACAGATACGCAGTATTTT. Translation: CASSPPINTDTQYF.